This T cell receptor beta chain was recorded in a study of blood T cell repertoires in COVID-19. Profiled with immunoSEQ multiplex PCR; TCRdb holds only in-frame clones, not every one. The data contain roughly 270,000 clones, 85% of them singletons. Two negative PCRs, clearance, or symptom resolution characterized the recovered Cohort 3 donors. V lost 3 bases and J lost 6; bases outside the gene matches: 4. From germline, CDR1 is ENHRY and CDR2 SYGVKD. The CDR3 is 15 residues long. Source material: PBMCs or T cells enriched from blood (not recorded which). This sequence originates from a woman aged 45 to 65 who had recovered from COVID-19. This sequence joins TRBV10-3 and TRBJ1-6; 8 nucleotides line up with TRBD1. The CDR3 bases are TGTGCCATCAGTGAAAGGACAGGGAGTAATTCACCCCTCCACTTT. Translation: CAISERTGSNSPLHF.